The clone carrying this T cell receptor beta chain was seen only once. Donors, healthy HIV-negative adults, lacked recent acute infections or vaccinations. A split of CD4+ cells into CD45RA+ naive and CD45RA-negative memory subsets was performed. These data originate in a study of shared clonotypes between healthy human individuals. The authors' processing: There were no quality scores in the junction-only immunoSEQ sequences, so filtering differed. TCRdb keeps only in-frame clones here, not all; method: immunoSEQ multiplex PCR. V and J calls and clone size come straight from that table; D and trimming were deduced from the DNA. The repertoire holds 2 million to 2.5 million clones, with approximately 94% as singletons. This sequence was found in a man younger than 35 in good health. The material sequenced was naive CD4+ T cells sorted from blood. The subset is: CD45RA+ positively selected.

The CDR3 here is CASSLGSYGETQYF. The CDR3 DNA reads TGTGCCAGCAGCTTGGGCTCGTATGGGGAGACCCAGTACTTC. The chain is built from TRBV5-8 and TRBJ2-5; the D is unclear. The germline V and J ends were trimmed by 0 bases and 5 bases, with 11 bases remaining between them. CDR3 length equals 14 residues. The germline V gene encodes CDR1 SGHTS and CDR2 YDEGEE.